The next 17 T cell receptor beta chains were all read from a single sample in a study of blood T cell repertoires in COVID-19. This table comes from immunoSEQ multiplex PCR, and its TCRdb copy is limited to in-frame clones, with some not included. The data contain 120,000 to 150,000 clones, 75% to 90% of them singletons. The specimen was peripheral blood. These receptors all stem from a man older than 75 with acute or convalescent COVID-19.

V and J are TRBV9 and TRBJ1-3; 8 nucleotides agree with TRBD1. Germline CDR1 is SGDLS and CDR2 is YYNGEE. The CDR3 consists of 16 residues. V lost 3 bases, J lost 0 bases, and 5 bases stayed unmatched. The CDR3 region is CASSAGGLISGNTIYF. The CDR3 DNA reads as TGTGCCAGCAGCGCAGGGGGCCTCATCTCTGGAAACACCATATATTTT.

The chain employs TRBV5-1 and TRBJ2-1; 7 bases are a match to TRBD2. In germline, CDR1 is SGHRS, CDR2 YFSETQ. The CDR3 runs 18 residues. Unmatched junction bases numbered 15, after V lost 4 bases and J lost 2 bases. For the CDR3, the DNA is TGCGCCAGCAGCCCCGTTGGGATAGCGGGTAATCCCTACAATGAGCAGTTCTTC. The encoded protein is CASSPVGIAGNPYNEQFF. The complete variable domain, with remaining parts taken from reference TRBV5-1 and TRBJ2-1, reads KAGVTQTPRYLIKTRGQQVTLSCSPISGHRSVSWYQQTPGQGLQFLFEYFSETQRNKGNFPGRFSGRQFSNSRSEMNVSTLELGDSALYLCASSPVGIAGNPYNEQFFGPGTRLTVL.

The rearrangement joins TRBV10-3 to TRBJ1-2, with 8 bases lining up with TRBD1. Looked up from germline, CDR1 is ENHRY and CDR2 is SYGVKD. The CDR3 contains 13 residues. With 10 bases clipped from V and 5 bases from J, the junction kept 9 bases outside the gene matches. The CDR3 loop is CATEGQANYGYTF. The CDR3 DNA reads TGTGCCACAGAGGGACAGGCGAATTATGGCTACACCTTC.

In its sample, this clone was seen once. The chain links TRBV7-2 to TRBJ2-3; perhaps TRBD1 as D (6 bases). The CDR3 consists of 14 residues. V lost 7 bases and J lost 3, with 14 bases in between. Germline V gives CDR1 SGHTA, CDR2 FQGNSA. The CDR3 DNA is TGTGCCAGCACCCCAGGGGAGAGGACAGATACGCAGTATTTT. Encoded protein: CASTPGERTDTQYF. Combining the CDR3 with reference TRBV7-2 and TRBJ2-3 gives the whole variable domain GAGVSQSPSNKVTEKGKDVELRCDPISGHTALYWYRQSLGQGLEFLIYFQGNSAPDKSGLPSDRFSAERTGGSVSTLTIQRTQQEDSAVYLCASTPGERTDTQYFGPGTRLTVL.

This clone turned up a few times. The chain joins TRBV3-1 (or the pseudogene TRBV3-2) to TRBJ2-5; TRBD2 might be the D (6 bases). Germline CDR1 LGHDT, CDR2 YNNKEL (reference sequence). The V end lost 3 bases, the J end lost 7 bases, and 12 bases lay between the germline ends. CDR3 length: 13 amino acids. For the CDR3, the DNA is TGTGCCAGCAGCCAGGGACTCCCAGGGACCCAGTACTTC. Protein sequence: CASSQGLPGTQYF.

This rearrangement joins TRBV10-2 to TRBJ2-1, with 16 bases matching TRBD2. CDR1 and CDR2 (germline): WSHSY, SAAADI. V lost 2 bases, J lost 0 bases, and 4 bases stayed unmatched. CDR3 length: 19 amino acids. CDR3 nucleotide sequence: TGCGCCAGCAGTGAGGCTGGGACTAGCGGGAGGGGCTCCTACAATGAGCAGTTCTTC. Amino acids: CASSEAGTSGRGSYNEQFF.

The chain recombines TRBV24-1 with TRBJ2-3; 9 positions agree with TRBD2. CDR3 length: 14 amino acids. J was trimmed by 3 bases and V by 6 bases; bases with no gene match: 3. Germline-derived CDR1 and CDR2 are KGHDR and SFDVKD. CDR3 in amino acids: CATSTTSGTDTQYF. The CDR3 nucleotides read TGTGCCACCAGTACAACTAGCGGGACAGATACGCAGTATTTT.

V gene TRBV14 combines with J gene TRBJ2-1; 10 bases are a match to TRBD2. This CDR3 is 16 amino acids long. J gave up 9 bases and V 5 bases, and 13 bases lay outside the gene matches. Per the germline V gene, CDR1 is SGHDN and CDR2 is FVKESK. Written as DNA, the CDR3 is TGTGCCAGCAGCTACCGACTAGCGGGTCCGGGTCGTGAGCAGTTCTTC. The encoded protein is CASSYRLAGPGREQFF.

V gene TRBV9 combines with J gene TRBJ1-5; D is undetermined. Germline loops: CDR1 SGDLS, CDR2 YYNGEE. This CDR3 is 14 amino acids long. V lost 4 bases and J 5 bases, leaving 13 bases between the germline ends. The CDR3 DNA reads TGTGCCAGCAGCTCGGACGGCGGGTATCAGCCCCAGCATTTT. It translates to CASSSDGGYQPQHF.

This chain uses TRBV5-6 with TRBJ2-7, with 10 bases identical to TRBD1. Per the germline V gene, CDR1 is SGHDT and CDR2 is YYEEEE. The CDR3 sequence is 14 residues long. Trimming removed 5 bases from V and 3 bases from J; junction bases left unmatched: 5. CDR3 protein: CASSGQGDFYEQYF. Here the CDR3 DNA reads TGTGCCAGCAGTGGACAGGGGGATTTCTACGAGCAGTACTTC.

The rearrangement uses TRBV29-1 and TRBJ2-1, with 11 bases that match TRBD2. The V segment lost 7 bases and the J segment 9 bases; nucleotides outside the gene matches: 17. Germline CDR1 SQVTM, CDR2 ANQGSEA. The CDR3 is 16 amino acids. The CDR3 region is CSATPRLAGRTFEQFF. For the CDR3, the DNA is TGCAGCGCCACACCCCGACTAGCGGGGAGAACGTTTGAGCAGTTCTTC.

The rearrangement links TRBV27 to TRBJ1-6; D is undetermined. The CDR3 spans 13 residues. The germline V gene encodes CDR1 MNHEY and CDR2 SMNVEV (reference sequence). V lost 4 bases and J 7 bases, leaving 8 bases between the germline ends. The CDR3: CASSYYLNSPLHF. The CDR3 bases are TGTGCCAGCAGTTACTACCTCAATTCACCCCTCCACTTT.

This chain uses TRBV5-1 with TRBJ1-1, with unresolved D. Per the germline V gene, CDR1 is SGHRS and CDR2 is YFSETQ. This CDR3 is built from 13 residues. V was shortened by 4 bases and J by 1 base, with 8 bases between the two germline ends. CDR3 coding DNA: TGCGCCAGCAGCATTGGGCCGAACACTGAAGCTTTCTTT. It is translated as CASSIGPNTEAFF.

V is TRBV5-1 and J is TRBJ1-4, with D tentatively TRBD1 (6 bases). V was clipped by 0 bases and J by 7 bases, with 10 bases between them. Germline lookup yields CDR1 SGHRS and CDR2 YFSETQ. The CDR3 is 14 residues long. CDR3 DNA sequence: TGCGCCAGCAGCTTGGCCAGGGGTGGTGAAAAACTGTTTTTT. Its protein product is CASSLARGGEKLFF. The full variable domain, in which reference TRBV5-1 and TRBJ1-4 provide the parts outside the CDR3, is KAGVTQTPRYLIKTRGQQVTLSCSPISGHRSVSWYQQTPGQGLQFLFEYFSETQRNKGNFPGRFSGRQFSNSRSEMNVSTLELGDSALYLCASSLARGGEKLFFGSGTQLSVL.

The rearrangement links TRBV28 to TRBJ2-7; 8 bases match TRBD2. Germline values: CDR1 MDHEN, CDR2 SYDVKM. The length of the CDR3 is 15 residues. After removal of 2 bases from V and 5 bases from J, the junction contained 8 bases not matched to a gene. CDR3 nucleotides: TGTGCCAGCAGTTTAATGGTTAGCGGGAAGGACGAGCAGTACTTC. This gives the protein CASSLMVSGKDEQYF.

V is TRBV19 and J is TRBJ2-1, with 10 positions matching TRBD2. The CDR3 runs 16 residues. Germline V CDR1 and CDR2: LNHDA, SQIVND (reference sequence). J lost 8 bases, V lost 6 bases, and 13 bases had no gene match. CDR3 bases: TGTGCCAGTAGGAGCGGGAGGGCCTTGCGGATTGATGAGCAGTTCTTC. Its protein is CASRSGRALRIDEQFF.

The chain couples TRBV19 to TRBJ1-5; TRBD1 matches 8 bases. Germline assignment: CDR1 LNHDA and CDR2 SQIVND (reference sequence). V was pared by 4 bases and J by 6 bases, with 5 bases of the junction left unmatched. This CDR3 comprises 14 residues. The CDR3 sequence: CASSSTDRGQPQHF. The CDR3, as DNA: TGTGCCAGTAGTAGTACTGACAGGGGTCAGCCCCAGCATTTT.